Each of the 25 T cell receptor beta chains below was sequenced from the same sample in a study of blood T cell repertoires in COVID-19. This table comes from immunoSEQ multiplex PCR, and its TCRdb copy is limited to in-frame clones, with some not included. The sample has some 120,000 clones; around 87% are singletons. Material: peripheral blood. These receptors all come from a man in his fifties or sixties with acute or convalescent COVID-19.

J is TRBJ1-2 and V is TRBV19, with unresolved D. Germline V gene sequence: CDR1 LNHDA, CDR2 SQIVND (reference sequence). This CDR3 comprises 16 residues. V lost 2 bases and J lost 4, with 17 bases in between. Here the CDR3 reads CASSIIGRRELYGYTF. In DNA, the CDR3 is TGTGCCAGTAGTATAATCGGACGGCGGGAACTCTATGGCTACACCTTC.

The chain is built from TRBV24-1 and TRBJ1-2, with a possible D match to TRBD1 (6 bases). The ends were cut back, 2 bases at V and 5 bases at J, with 11 bases in the middle. CDR1 is KGHDR and CDR2 is SFDVKD in the germline V gene. The CDR3 loop spans 14 amino acids. CDR3 loop: CATSDWDTPYGYTF. Here the CDR3 DNA reads TGTGCCACCAGTGATTGGGACACCCCATATGGCTACACCTTC.

V usage is TRBV15 and J usage is TRBJ1-2, with D unclear. Germline V gives CDR1 LNHNV, CDR2 YYDKDF (reference sequence). V was clipped by 0 bases and J by 2 bases, with 7 bases between them. This CDR3 comprises 14 residues. The CDR3 nucleotides are TGTGCCACCAGCAGAGACCCAATGAACTATGGCTACACCTTC. It specifies CATSRDPMNYGYTF.

This chain uses TRBV9 with TRBJ2-3; possibly TRBD2 for D (5 bases). CDR3 length: 14 amino acids. Germline V gives CDR1 SGDLS, CDR2 YYNGEE. With 0 bases removed from V and 3 bases from J, the gap between germline ends came to 8 bases. The DNA for the CDR3 is TGTGCCAGCAGCGTAGGGACGGGAACAGATACGCAGTATTTT. Amino acid sequence: CASSVGTGTDTQYF.

The gene calls are TRBV7-8 and TRBJ2-1; 9 bases map to TRBD2. The CDR3 is made up of 15 amino acids. Germline trimming cut 1 base from V and 7 bases from J; bases unmatched to any gene: 5. Germline V gene sequence: CDR1 SGHVS, CDR2 FQNEAQ. CDR3 loop: CASSLGLAGINEQFF. CDR3 DNA sequence: TGTGCCAGCAGCTTAGGTCTAGCGGGGATAAATGAGCAGTTCTTC.

This chain uses TRBV5-6 with TRBJ2-2, with 8 bases fitting TRBD1. The trim removed 5 bases at V and 2 bases at J, leaving 8 bases unmatched. Germline V CDR1 and CDR2: SGHDT, YYEEEE. CDR3 length equals 16 residues. The CDR3 region is CASRTYGTGNTGELFF. For the CDR3, the DNA is TGTGCCAGCAGGACATATGGGACAGGTAACACCGGGGAGCTGTTTTTT.

The chain has TRBV21-1 and TRBJ1-2; TRBD1 is the table's D call and was not checked against the DNA. TRBV21-1 is shown as a pseudogene. The CDR3 covers 14 residues. DNA for the CDR3: TGTGCCAACCGGACAGAGAAATCTAACTATGGCTACACCTTC. Amino acids: CANRTEKSNYGYTF.

The rearrangement uses TRBV5-5 and TRBJ2-2; D perhaps matches TRBD1 (5 bases). The germline CDR1 and CDR2 sequences are SGHKS and YYEKEE (reference sequence). This CDR3 has 17 amino acids. Trimming left V 0 bases short and J 7 bases short, with 19 bases between. The CDR3: CASSLAGRAAFGGELFF. In DNA form, the CDR3 reads TGTGCCAGCAGCTTGGCGGGCAGGGCAGCGTTCGGCGGGGAGCTGTTTTTT.

This chain uses TRBV27 with TRBJ1-5; the D is unclear. From germline, CDR1 is MNHEY and CDR2 SMNVEV (reference sequence). CDR3 size: 17 residues. With 3 bases removed from V and 0 bases from J, the gap between germline ends came to 15 bases. CDR3 in DNA: TGTGCCAGCAGTTTTAGTTCGGGAGGTCGTAGCAATCAGCCCCAGCATTTT. Protein sequence: CASSFSSGGRSNQPQHF.

This clone was seen a single time. The CDR3 nucleotides are TGTGCCAGCAGCGACGGACTAGCGGGAGGCCCCCAAGAGACCCAGTACTTC. This codes for CASSDGLAGGPQETQYF. This chain links TRBV7-8 with TRBJ2-5; 14 bases line up with TRBD2. V lost 5 bases, J lost 1 base, and 6 bases stayed unmatched. Germline assignment: CDR1 SGHVS and CDR2 FQNEAQ. This CDR3 is 17 amino acids long.

Worth noting for this clone: The same CDR3 arises from other DNA sequences in this sample as well. The chain combines TRBV30 with TRBJ1-1, with D uncertain. The length of the CDR3 is 11 residues. Germline assignment: CDR1 GTSNPN and CDR2 SVGIG (reference sequence). V was clipped by 4 bases and J by 2 bases, with 5 bases between them. The CDR3 bases are TGTGCCTGGACTCTTAACACTGAAGCTTTCTTT. As protein: CAWTLNTEAFF.

The chain is built from TRBV6-2 or TRBV6-3 and TRBJ2-7; D unclear. Looked up from germline, CDR1 is MNHEY and CDR2 is SVGEGT. This CDR3 has 14 amino acids. Trimming left V 2 bases short and J 0 bases short, with 8 bases between. Written as DNA, the CDR3 is TGTGCCAGCAGTTACGGGCCCATCTCCTACGAGCAGTACTTC. It codes for CASSYGPISYEQYF.

The J gene is TRBJ2-5, the V gene TRBV10-3; 8 bases agree with TRBD2. The CDR3 runs 15 residues. Germline CDR1 is ENHRY and CDR2 is SYGVKD. Germline trimming cut 3 bases from V and 5 bases from J; bases unmatched to any gene: 8. CDR3 residues: CAISESTSESETQYF. The CDR3 DNA reads TGTGCCATCAGTGAATCGACTAGCGAGAGTGAGACCCAGTACTTC.

This chain uses TRBV9 with TRBJ2-2; D ambiguous. The CDR3 loop spans 13 amino acids. V lost 0 bases to trimming and J lost 7 bases, with 7 bases between them. The germline V gene encodes CDR1 SGDLS and CDR2 YYNGEE. This CDR3 reads CASSVVPGGELFF. The CDR3 bases are TGTGCCAGCAGCGTAGTACCGGGCGGGGAGCTGTTTTTT.

The rearrangement joins TRBV6-5 to TRBJ2-5, with 9 positions matching TRBD1. With 2 bases clipped from V and 4 bases from J, the junction kept 5 bases outside the gene matches. The CDR3 contains 15 residues. The germline V gene has CDR1 MNHEY and CDR2 SVGAGI. CDR3 sequence: CASSYRDRAGETQYF. The CDR3 DNA follows: TGTGCCAGCAGTTACCGGGACAGGGCTGGAGAGACCCAGTACTTC.

V usage is TRBV5-1 and J usage is TRBJ2-1; D is perhaps TRBD1 (5 bases). CDR3 length equals 15 residues. Per the germline V gene, CDR1 is SGHRS and CDR2 is YFSETQ. Trimming took off 1 base at V and 0 bases at J, with 8 bases between the two ends. The CDR3 sequence: CASSLSQGSYNEQFF. In nucleotides, the CDR3 is TGCGCCAGCAGCTTGTCCCAGGGCTCCTACAATGAGCAGTTCTTC.

The rearrangement links TRBV23-1 to TRBJ2-5; the match to TRBD1 covers 8 bases. Being an ORF, TRBV23-1 has a function that is uncertain. Losses at the gene ends were 1 base for V and 5 bases for J; bases not matched to a gene: 0. The CDR3 spans 13 residues. The CDR3 DNA reads TGCGCCAGCAGTCAATGGGACAGGGAGACCCAGTACTTC. Translating it yields CASSQWDRETQYF.

The gene calls are TRBV27 and TRBJ2-7; 10 positions match TRBD2. The CDR3 consists of 13 residues. The J segment lost 5 bases and the V segment lost 5 bases, leaving 3 bases of the junction unmatched. CDR1 and CDR2 (germline): MNHEY, SMNVEV (reference sequence). The CDR3, as DNA: TGTGCCAGCAGTCTAGCGGGAGCTAACGAGCAGTACTTC. Translated, it gives CASSLAGANEQYF.

The chain's CDR3 is CASSWDRGLGANVLTF. For the CDR3, the DNA is TGTGCCAGCAGTTGGGACAGGGGGCTTGGGGCCAACGTCCTGACTTTC. V and J are TRBV6-5 and TRBJ2-6; TRBD1 matches 12 bases. J was trimmed by 3 bases and V by 4 bases; bases with no gene match: 1. There are 16 residues in the CDR3. Germline V gives CDR1 MNHEY, CDR2 SVGAGI.

V and J are TRBV19 and TRBJ2-5; D may be TRBD1 (6 bases). The CDR3 has 16 amino acids. Germline values: CDR1 LNHDA, CDR2 SQIVND (reference sequence). The germline V and J ends were trimmed by 3 bases and 4 bases, with 18 bases remaining between them. CDR3 sequence reads: CASSILEQGQGETQYF. The CDR3 DNA is TGTGCCAGTAGTATCCTGGAACAGGGTCAAGGAGAGACCCAGTACTTC.

This chain connects TRBV5-6 to TRBJ2-1; perhaps TRBD1 as D (6 bases). Germline loops: CDR1 SGHDT, CDR2 YYEEEE. V dropped 2 bases and J dropped 3 bases, with 12 bases sitting between them. The CDR3 extends over 15 amino acids. Written as DNA, the CDR3 is TGTGCCAGCAGCTTCTCCCTAGGGGGCTACAATGAGCAGTTCTTC. Translating gives CASSFSLGGYNEQFF.

The rearrangement uses TRBV30 and TRBJ1-1; D remains unclear. V was trimmed by 0 bases and J by 0 bases, leaving 5 bases between them. The CDR3 contains 13 residues. Germline V gene sequence: CDR1 GTSNPN, CDR2 SVGIG (reference sequence). The CDR3 coding sequence is TGTGCCTGGAGTGTAGGAGTGAACACTGAAGCTTTCTTT. Translating it yields CAWSVGVNTEAFF.

The V and J genes are TRBV6-2 or TRBV6-3 and TRBJ2-1, with D possibly being TRBD2 (5 bases). Trimming stripped 0 bases from V and 4 bases from J, with 13 bases between. The germline V gene encodes CDR1 MNHEY and CDR2 SVGEGT. The CDR3 totals 16 residues. The CDR3 here is CASSYSLAGPYNEQFF. The CDR3 region has the DNA TGTGCCAGCAGTTACTCTCTGGCGGGCCCATACAATGAGCAGTTCTTC.

This sequence joins TRBV5-4 and TRBJ1-3; no reliable D call. The CDR3 consists of 15 residues. Between the trimmed V and J ends, which lost 0 bases and 0 bases, there was a span of 7 bases. CDR1 and CDR2 from the germline V gene are SGHNT and YYREEE (reference sequence). The CDR3 DNA follows: TGTGCCAGCAGCTTGGACTGGAGCTCTGGAAACACCATATATTTT. Translation gives CASSLDWSSGNTIYF.

This rearrangement joins TRBV5-1 to TRBJ2-7, with D tentatively TRBD1 (6 bases). Germline V gene data show CDR1 as SGHRS and CDR2 as YFSETQ. The CDR3 spans 14 residues. Deletions cut 4 bases from V and 2 bases from J, with 13 bases between. The CDR3 nucleotides are TGCGCCAGCAGCCGAAACAGGGAAACCTACGAGCAGTACTTC. As protein: CASSRNRETYEQYF.